These T cell receptor beta chains were read from a single sample in a study of cytomegalovirus exposure and HLA in healthy donors. This table comes from immunoSEQ multiplex PCR, and its TCRdb copy is limited to in-frame clones, with some not included. The sample lists tens of thousands of clones, around 70% seen once, with around 16% in the top ten. Sequenced input: PBMCs. These receptors all stem from a woman between 50 and 59 years old in good health and CMV-seropositive. Each CDR3 is given with its conserved first and last residue. The D gene is left open where the match is weak. Only some rows state a clone size, as once, few, many or a class for expanded clones.

>.|TRBV11-2|TRBJ2-1|few
CASSLVEIPSSYNEQFF
TGTGCCAGCAGCTTAGTAGAGATCCCAAGCTCCTACAATGAGCAGTTCTTC
>.|TRBV19|TRBJ1-5|.
CASSINNYRPQHF
TGTGCCAGTAGTATTAACAATTATCGTCCCCAGCATTTT
>.|TRBV5-8|TRBJ1-2|.
CASSYGTIGYTF
TGTGCCAGCAGCTACGGGACAATCGGCTACACCTTC
>.|TRBV5-6|TRBJ2-5|.
CASSLDRGGETQYF
TGTGCCAGCAGCTTGGACAGGGGGGGAGAGACCCAGTACTTC
>TRBD1|TRBV28|TRBJ1-6|.
CASKGGGTGYPPLHF
TGTGCCAGCAAAGGAGGCGGGACAGGGTACCCACCCCTCCACTTT
>TRBD2|TRBV10-3|TRBJ2-5|.
CAISEPGLGKETQYF
TGTGCCATCAGTGAGCCGGGACTAGGTAAAGAGACCCAGTACTTC
>.|TRBV19|TRBJ2-1|few
CATWAQAGPYNEQFF
TGTGCCACTTGGGCCCAAGCGGGTCCATACAATGAGCAGTTCTTC
>TRBD2|TRBV5-6|TRBJ2-1|.
CASSLLLAGGVTYNEQFF
TGTGCCAGCAGCTTGCTACTAGCGGGAGGGGTAACCTACAATGAGCAGTTCTTC
>.|TRBV28|TRBJ2-7|.
CASRGGPSTEQYF
TGTGCCAGCAGGGGGGGTCCGTCCACAGAGCAGTACTTC
>.|TRBV18|TRBJ2-1|.
CASSADYFSYNEQFF
TGTGCCAGCTCCGCCGACTATTTCTCCTACAATGAGCAGTTCTTC
>.|TRBV11-3|TRBJ2-2|.
CASSSSGELFF
TGTGCCAGCAGCTCTAGCGGGGAGCTGTTTTTT
>.|TRBV28|TRBJ1-3|.
CASSFGGNTIYF
TGTGCCAGCAGTTTCGGGGGAAACACCATATATTTT
>TRBD2|TRBV15|TRBJ2-1|.
CATSHPSGNYNEQFF
TGTGCCACCAGCCACCCCAGCGGGAACTACAATGAGCAGTTCTTC
>TRBD2|TRBV7-9|TRBJ2-3|.
CASSLRWTTSGRTDTQYF
TGTGCCAGCAGCTTACGCTGGACGACTAGCGGGAGAACGGATACGCAGTATTTT
>TRBD1|TRBV9|TRBJ2-2|.
CASSGGTGGGTGELFF
TGTGCCAGCAGCGGAGGGACAGGGGGAGGCACCGGGGAGCTGTTTTTT
>.|TRBV19|TRBJ1-2|few
CASRLSGAGNYGYTF
TGTGCCAGTCGTTTAAGTGGGGCCGGCAACTATGGCTACACCTTC
>.|TRBV9|TRBJ1-4|.
CASSSQGETGSGLFF
TGTGCCAGCAGCTCTCAAGGGGAAACCGGTTCCGGACTGTTTTTT
>.|TRBV5-6|TRBJ1-2|.
CASSGNTHGYTF
TGTGCCAGCTCCGGGAATACGCACGGCTACACCTTC
>TRBD2|TRBV6-5|TRBJ2-7|.
CASSVNGGSTYEQYF
TGTGCCAGCAGTGTAAATGGCGGGAGCACCTACGAGCAGTACTTC
>.|TRBV7-9|TRBJ1-2|.
CASSGGTSQKGYTF
TGTGCCAGCAGCGGGGGGACGAGCCAAAAGGGCTACACCTTC
>TRBD2|TRBV27|TRBJ2-1|.
CASSLKGLAGYDEQFF
TGTGCCAGCAGTTTGAAGGGACTAGCGGGCTACGATGAGCAGTTCTTC
>TRBD2|TRBV7-8|TRBJ2-7|.
CASSFPWRENYEQYF
TGTGCCAGCAGCTTCCCTTGGCGGGAGAATTACGAGCAGTACTTC
>TRBD1|TRBV6-4|TRBJ1-1|.
CAGQFGTGYTEAFF
TGTGCCGGTCAGTTCGGGACAGGGTACACTGAAGCTTTCTTT
>.|TRBV27|TRBJ2-2|.
CASSLSGRGELFF
TGTGCCAGCAGTTTATCGGGGAGAGGGGAGCTGTTTTTT
>.|TRBV5-1|TRBJ2-1|.
CASSLGLGDSNNEQFF
TGCGCCAGCAGCTTGGGTCTTGGAGACAGTAACAATGAGCAGTTCTTC
>TRBD2|TRBV5-4|TRBJ2-3|.
CASSFGLAVTDTQYF
TGTGCCAGCAGCTTTGGGCTAGCGGTCACAGATACGCAGTATTTT
>TRBD1|TRBV28|TRBJ1-2|.
CASSLEQQGDYGYTF
TGTGCCAGCAGTTTAGAACAGCAGGGGGACTATGGCTACACCTTC
>TRBD2|TRBV11-2|TRBJ2-5|.
CASSLDLAGVETQYF
TGTGCCAGCAGCTTAGATTTAGCGGGAGTAGAGACCCAGTACTTC
>.|TRBV9|TRBJ2-1|.
CASSVVVTAPGNEQFF
TGTGCCAGCAGCGTAGTTGTCACAGCTCCCGGCAATGAGCAGTTCTTC
>.|TRBV25-1|TRBJ2-7|once
CASSETYRYEQYF
TGTGCCAGCAGTGAGACATATAGGTACGAGCAGTACTTC
>.|TRBV7-2|TRBJ2-7|few
CASSLVSGVQYF
TGTGCCAGCAGCTTAGTCTCGGGGGTGCAGTACTTC
>TRBD2|TRBV5-6|TRBJ2-1|.
CASSPPSGRRNHNEQFF
TGTGCCAGCAGCCCCCCTAGCGGGAGGCGGAACCACAATGAGCAGTTCTTC
>.|TRBV2|TRBJ2-7|.
CASSDRGFNEQYF
TGTGCCAGCAGTGATAGAGGGTTCAACGAGCAGTACTTC
>.|TRBV28|TRBJ1-2|.
CASSYPGRISNGYTF
TGTGCCAGCAGTTACCCTGGCAGGATCAGCAATGGCTACACCTTC
>.|TRBV5-4|TRBJ1-1|.
CASSGTRTANTEAFF
TGTGCCAGCAGCGGTACAAGGACAGCGAACACTGAAGCTTTCTTT
>TRBD1|TRBV29-1|TRBJ1-4|.
CSVESGTAEKLFF
TGCAGCGTTGAATCGGGGACAGCCGAAAAACTGTTTTTT
>.|TRBV19|TRBJ1-1|.
CASRGPGAGTEAFF
TGTGCCAGTAGGGGACCAGGGGCCGGCACTGAAGCTTTCTTT